This T cell receptor (beta chain) was sequenced in a study of shared clonotypes between healthy human individuals. This clone was counted a single time. Assay used: immunoSEQ multiplex PCR; TCRdb lists only in-frame clones, some missing. The sample carries around 99,000 clones, approximately 63% recorded once. There are 16 residues in the CDR3. The sequence was collected from a man aged 25 to 40 in good health. The chain has TRBV21-1 and TRBJ2-7; the DNA was not used to check the table's D call, TRBD2. TRBV21-1 is listed as a pseudogene. The specimen sequenced was memory CD8+ T cells sorted from blood. The subset denotes: CD45RO+ cells pooled with CCR7-negative TemRA cells. This chain's CDR3 is CASSSEREGLKYEQYF. DNA for the CDR3: TGTGCCAGCAGCAGCGAGCGGGAGGGCCTCAAATACGAGCAGTACTTC.